These T cell receptor beta chains were read from a single sample in a study of blood T cell repertoires in COVID-19. Libraries were prepared by immunoSEQ multiplex PCR; TCRdb keeps only in-frame clonotypes and omits some of them. The sample carries 80,000 to 95,000 clones, approximately 87% recorded once. Source material: peripheral blood. The receptor source for this set is a human donor in a cohort sampled during active COVID-19. The CDR3 runs from the conserved cysteine through the conserved F or W. Each record gives: CDR3 length, D gene, V gene, clone size, J gene, CDR3 protein, CDR3 DNA. The D gene is left open where the match is weak. Size tells how often a clone was seen (once, few, many) or the class of an expanded clone, and some rows leave it out.

CDR3 length: 14; D gene: TRBD1; V gene: TRBV18; clone size: .; J gene: TRBJ1-4; CDR3 protein: CASSRRDSNEKLFF; CDR3 DNA: TGTGCCAGCTCACGACGGGACAGTAATGAAAAACTGTTTTTT
CDR3 length: 13; D gene: TRBD1; V gene: TRBV5-1; clone size: .; J gene: TRBJ1-2; CDR3 protein: CASSPGQGYGYTF; CDR3 DNA: TGCGCCAGCAGCCCGGGACAGGGCTATGGCTACACCTTC
CDR3 length: 15; D gene: .; V gene: TRBV6-5; clone size: few; J gene: TRBJ1-1; CDR3 protein: CASSYSAGQRTEAFF; CDR3 DNA: TGTGCCAGCAGTTACTCGGCAGGCCAACGCACTGAAGCTTTCTTT
CDR3 length: 15; D gene: TRBD2; V gene: TRBV7-9; clone size: once; J gene: TRBJ2-3; CDR3 protein: CASSSRAGSTDTQYF; CDR3 DNA: TGTGCCAGCAGTAGTCGAGCGGGGAGCACAGATACGCAGTATTTT
CDR3 length: 15; D gene: TRBD1; V gene: TRBV7-2; clone size: once; J gene: TRBJ2-7; CDR3 protein: CASSQGQGVTYEQYF; CDR3 DNA: TGTGCCAGCAGCCAAGGGCAGGGGGTAACCTACGAGCAGTACTTC
CDR3 length: 13; D gene: TRBD1; V gene: TRBV19; clone size: .; J gene: TRBJ1-1; CDR3 protein: CASGQGAITEAFF; CDR3 DNA: TGTGCCAGTGGACAGGGGGCGATAACTGAAGCTTTCTTT
CDR3 length: 13; D gene: TRBD1; V gene: TRBV20-1; clone size: .; J gene: TRBJ2-5; CDR3 protein: CSARGGQGETQYF; CDR3 DNA: TGCAGTGCTCGTGGGGGACAGGGAGAGACCCAGTACTTC
CDR3 length: 13; D gene: .; V gene: TRBV6-4; clone size: .; J gene: TRBJ2-1; CDR3 protein: CASADSSYNEQFF; CDR3 DNA: TGTGCCAGCGCAGACAGCTCCTACAATGAGCAGTTCTTC
CDR3 length: 13; D gene: .; V gene: TRBV2; clone size: .; J gene: TRBJ1-1; CDR3 protein: CASSEQGISEAFF; CDR3 DNA: TGTGCCAGCAGTGAGCAGGGAATATCGGAAGCTTTCTTT
CDR3 length: 15; D gene: TRBD1; V gene: TRBV3-1/TRBV3-2; clone size: once; J gene: TRBJ1-3; CDR3 protein: CASSRDRAKGNTIYF; CDR3 DNA: TGTGCCAGCAGCCGCGACAGGGCGAAAGGAAACACCATATATTTT
CDR3 length: 16; D gene: TRBD2; V gene: TRBV5-1; clone size: .; J gene: TRBJ2-3; CDR3 protein: CASSLRTSGGGSKQYF; CDR3 DNA: TGCGCCAGCAGCTTACGGACTAGCGGGGGGGGCAGTAAGCAGTATTTT
CDR3 length: 15; D gene: TRBD1; V gene: TRBV18; clone size: .; J gene: TRBJ2-7; CDR3 protein: CASSRTGASSYEQYF; CDR3 DNA: TGTGCCAGCTCACGCACAGGGGCAAGCTCCTACGAGCAGTACTTC
CDR3 length: 16; D gene: TRBD2; V gene: TRBV19; clone size: .; J gene: TRBJ2-1; CDR3 protein: CASSIRRGSSYNEQFF; CDR3 DNA: TGTGCCAGTAGTATCAGGCGGGGGAGCTCCTACAATGAGCAGTTCTTC
CDR3 length: 14; D gene: .; V gene: TRBV5-6; clone size: .; J gene: TRBJ1-1; CDR3 protein: CASSFGTRGTEAFF; CDR3 DNA: TGTGCCAGCAGCTTTGGGACACGGGGCACTGAAGCTTTCTTT
CDR3 length: 15; D gene: .; V gene: TRBV6-5; clone size: .; J gene: TRBJ1-1; CDR3 protein: CASSYTSGIRTEAFF; CDR3 DNA: TGTGCCAGCAGTTACACCTCAGGAATTCGGACTGAAGCTTTCTTT
CDR3 length: 18; D gene: TRBD2; V gene: TRBV13; clone size: .; J gene: TRBJ2-3; CDR3 protein: CASSILSGLAAFGDTQYF; CDR3 DNA: TGTGCCAGCAGCATCCTCTCGGGACTAGCGGCGTTCGGGGATACGCAGTATTTT
CDR3 length: 13; D gene: .; V gene: TRBV2; clone size: .; J gene: TRBJ2-1; CDR3 protein: CASSRNSFDEQFF; CDR3 DNA: TGTGCCAGCAGTCGAAACAGTTTCGATGAGCAGTTCTTC
CDR3 length: 16; D gene: TRBD2; V gene: TRBV27; clone size: .; J gene: TRBJ2-1; CDR3 protein: CASSLRGLAGYNEQFF; CDR3 DNA: TGTGCCAGCAGTTTACGGGGACTAGCGGGGTACAATGAGCAGTTCTTC
CDR3 length: 16; D gene: TRBD2; V gene: TRBV11-1; clone size: .; J gene: TRBJ2-5; CDR3 protein: CASSLALAGGQETQYF; CDR3 DNA: TGTGCCAGCAGCTTAGCCCTAGCGGGGGGGCAAGAGACCCAGTACTTC
CDR3 length: 14; D gene: TRBD1; V gene: TRBV5-6; clone size: .; J gene: TRBJ2-2; CDR3 protein: CASSPGQDTGELFF; CDR3 DNA: TGTGCCAGCAGCCCGGGACAGGACACCGGGGAGCTGTTTTTT
CDR3 length: 15; D gene: .; V gene: TRBV5-4; clone size: .; J gene: TRBJ1-6; CDR3 protein: CASSLRGSYNSPLHF; CDR3 DNA: TGTGCCAGCAGCTTGAGAGGGTCCTATAATTCACCCCTCCACTTT
CDR3 length: 13; D gene: .; V gene: TRBV29-1; clone size: few; J gene: TRBJ1-5; CDR3 protein: CSVGRLRGEPQHF; CDR3 DNA: TGCAGCGTAGGTCGCCTGCGGGGAGAGCCCCAGCATTTT
CDR3 length: 13; D gene: .; V gene: TRBV19; clone size: .; J gene: TRBJ2-2; CDR3 protein: CASTPTGAGELFF; CDR3 DNA: TGTGCCAGTACCCCTACCGGGGCCGGGGAGCTGTTTTTT
CDR3 length: 16; D gene: TRBD1; V gene: TRBV7-2; clone size: .; J gene: TRBJ1-4; CDR3 protein: CASRLPLGTGNEKLFF; CDR3 DNA: TGTGCCAGCAGACTACCCTTGGGGACAGGGAATGAAAAACTGTTTTTT
CDR3 length: 14; D gene: .; V gene: TRBV10-3; clone size: .; J gene: TRBJ1-3; CDR3 protein: CAIRETLGGNTIYF; CDR3 DNA: TGTGCCATCAGGGAGACCCTAGGTGGAAACACCATATATTTT
CDR3 length: 13; D gene: .; V gene: TRBV3-1/TRBV3-2; clone size: once; J gene: TRBJ2-2; CDR3 protein: CASRLGAGGELFF; CDR3 DNA: TGTGCCAGCCGACTAGGGGCGGGCGGGGAGCTGTTTTTT
CDR3 length: 15; D gene: .; V gene: TRBV7-3; clone size: few; J gene: TRBJ2-7; CDR3 protein: CASSPYSSSSYEQYF; CDR3 DNA: TGTGCCAGCAGCCCATACAGCTCCAGCTCCTACGAGCAGTACTTC
CDR3 length: 13; D gene: .; V gene: TRBV5-6; clone size: .; J gene: TRBJ2-7; CDR3 protein: CASSFPGTYEQYF; CDR3 DNA: TGTGCCAGCAGCTTCCCAGGGACCTACGAGCAGTACTTC
CDR3 length: 13; D gene: TRBD1; V gene: TRBV6-5; clone size: .; J gene: TRBJ1-2; CDR3 protein: CASRRTGTDGYTF; CDR3 DNA: TGTGCCAGCAGGCGGACAGGGACTGATGGCTACACCTTC
CDR3 length: 17; D gene: .; V gene: TRBV7-6; clone size: once; J gene: TRBJ2-3; CDR3 protein: CASSLGPGAASTDTQYF; CDR3 DNA: TGTGCCAGCAGCTTAGGGCCGGGAGCGGCTAGCACAGATACGCAGTATTTT
CDR3 length: 15; D gene: .; V gene: TRBV5-1; clone size: .; J gene: TRBJ1-1; CDR3 protein: CASKGVGRLNTEAFF; CDR3 DNA: TGCGCCAGCAAAGGGGTTGGTAGACTGAACACTGAAGCTTTCTTT
CDR3 length: 13; D gene: TRBD1; V gene: TRBV7-3; clone size: .; J gene: TRBJ1-1; CDR3 protein: CASSPGTGGEAFF; CDR3 DNA: TGTGCCAGCAGCCCCGGGACAGGGGGTGAAGCTTTCTTT
CDR3 length: 13; D gene: TRBD1; V gene: TRBV3-1/TRBV3-2; clone size: .; J gene: TRBJ2-1; CDR3 protein: CASSWRQGGEQFF; CDR3 DNA: TGTGCCAGCAGCTGGAGACAGGGTGGTGAGCAGTTCTTC
CDR3 length: 13; D gene: .; V gene: TRBV19; clone size: .; J gene: TRBJ1-5; CDR3 protein: CASRATANQPQHF; CDR3 DNA: TGTGCCAGTAGAGCGACGGCTAATCAGCCCCAGCATTTT
CDR3 length: 16; D gene: .; V gene: TRBV4-1; clone size: once; J gene: TRBJ1-4; CDR3 protein: CASSHLMRARDEKLFF; CDR3 DNA: TGCGCCAGCAGCCATCTTATGAGGGCGAGGGATGAAAAACTGTTTTTT
CDR3 length: 15; D gene: .; V gene: TRBV18; clone size: few; J gene: TRBJ2-7; CDR3 protein: CASSPSGGEVSEQYF; CDR3 DNA: TGTGCCAGCTCACCTTCCGGTGGGGAGGTGAGCGAGCAGTACTTC
CDR3 length: 15; D gene: .; V gene: TRBV7-6; clone size: .; J gene: TRBJ2-5; CDR3 protein: CASSSRTGYQETQYF; CDR3 DNA: TGTGCCAGCAGCTCAAGGACGGGGTACCAAGAGACCCAGTACTTC
CDR3 length: 14; D gene: .; V gene: TRBV5-1; clone size: .; J gene: TRBJ2-4; CDR3 protein: CASSPGVAKNIQYF; CDR3 DNA: TGCGCCAGCAGCCCCGGGGTAGCCAAAAACATTCAGTACTTC
CDR3 length: 14; D gene: TRBD1; V gene: TRBV3-1/TRBV3-2; clone size: once; J gene: TRBJ1-5; CDR3 protein: CASSQGTGYQPQHF; CDR3 DNA: TGTGCCAGCAGCCAAGGGACAGGATATCAGCCCCAGCATTTT
CDR3 length: 14; D gene: TRBD1; V gene: TRBV7-2; clone size: once; J gene: TRBJ1-1; CDR3 protein: CASSQRDRGPFAFF; CDR3 DNA: TGTGCCAGCAGCCAGAGGGACAGGGGGCCTTTTGCTTTCTTT
CDR3 length: 16; D gene: TRBD1; V gene: TRBV24-1; clone size: .; J gene: TRBJ2-7; CDR3 protein: CATSDRSRTGIYEQYF; CDR3 DNA: TGTGCCACCAGTGACCGATCACGGACAGGAATTTACGAGCAGTACTTC